This TCR beta chain was captured by sequencing in a study of blood T cell repertoires in COVID-19. The CDR3 loop spans 14 amino acids. The ends were cut back, 1 base at V and 5 bases at J, with 10 bases in the middle. CDR1 is SGHTA and CDR2 is FQGTGA in the germline V gene. Profiling relied on immunoSEQ multiplex PCR, and the TCRdb table lists in-frame clones only, not all of them. The table shows about 250,000 clones, with nearly 90% occurring only once. Sample: peripheral blood. This clonotype was obtained from an older woman with COVID-19, enrolled during active disease. The chain recombines TRBV7-3 with TRBJ2-3, with a possible D match to TRBD1 (5 bases). CDR3 loop: CASSLNPRGDTQYF. The CDR3 DNA reads as TGTGCCAGCAGCTTAAATCCTAGGGGAGATACGCAGTATTTT. Full variable domain (missing parts from reference TRBV7-3 and TRBJ2-3): GAGVSQTPSNKVTEKGKYVELRCDPISGHTALYWYRQSLGQGPEFLIYFQGTGAADDSGLPNDRFFAVRPEGSVSTLKIQRTERGDSAVYLCASSLNPRGDTQYFGPGTRLTVL.